This T cell receptor beta chain stems from a study of blood T cell repertoires in COVID-19. In the study overall: In each case, the material was cDNA or gDNA derived from T cells, B-cell-depleted T cells, or PBMCs.

In the authors' methods: Cell counts per sample came from amplifying reference gene primers. TCRdb's table, derived via immunoSEQ multiplex PCR, lists solely in-frame clones and lacks some. V and J calls and clone size come straight from that table; D and trimming were deduced from the DNA. The sample has 110,000 or so clones, around 83% seen once; the top ten hold 3% to 3.5%. V gave up 6 bases and J gave up 2 bases, with 6 bases separating them. Germline CDR1 is MDHEN and CDR2 is SYDVKM. The CDR3 sequence is 12 residues long. The chain uses TRBV28 and TRBJ2-3; D remains ambiguous. The sample was peripheral blood. This sequence was found in a man aged 35-49 years with acute or convalescent COVID-19. The CDR3 coding sequence is TGTGCCAGCAGCTCCTTCACAGATACGCAGTATTTT. Translated: CASSSFTDTQYF. Full variable domain (remainder filled in from reference TRBV28 and TRBJ2-3): DVKVTQSSRYLVKRTGEKVFLECVQDMDHENMFWYRQDPGLGLRLIYFSYDVKMKEKGDIPEGYSVSREKKERFSLILESASTNQTSMYLCASSSFTDTQYFGPGTRLTVL.